Listed below are T cell receptor beta chains from one sample, sequenced in a study of CD8+CD57+ T cells in acquired aplastic anemia. Using its own MiXCR run on the reads, TCRdb lists one record per CDR3 protein. The table records 180,000 or so distinct CDR3 sequences, roughly 60% of them present only once. Material for sequencing was sorted CD4+, CD8+, or CD8+CD57+ T cells (not recorded which) from PBMCs. Receptors were obtained from a human donor with aplastic anemia. CDR3s include the opening cysteine and the closing phenylalanine or tryptophan. Each record gives: clone size, V gene, D gene, J gene, CDR3 protein, CDR3 DNA. D genes are given only for firm matches. Rows may omit the clone size; those that give it use once, few, many or a size class.

.,TRBV19,.,TRBJ1-1,CASNRRGNTEAFF,TGTGCCAGTAATAGGAGGGGGAACACTGAAGCTTTCTTT
.,TRBV7-9,TRBD2,TRBJ2-7,CASSPKSGGGYEQYF,TGTGCCAGCAGCCCGAAAAGCGGGGGGGGATACGAGCAGTACTTC
.,TRBV2,.,TRBJ2-1,CASSGQVTNEQFF,TGTGCCAGCAGTGGACAGGTAACCAATGAGCAGTTCTTC
many,TRBV14,TRBD2,TRBJ2-3,CASSRVAGARGDTQYF,TGTGCCAGCAGCCGGGTAGCGGGGGCCCGGGGAGATACGCAGTATTTT
.,TRBV29-1,TRBD1,TRBJ1-1,CSVGGTVEAFF,TGCAGCGTTGGCGGGACAGTGGAAGCTTTCTTT
.,TRBV9,TRBD2,TRBJ2-3,CASSKGAGGVTDTQYF,TGTGCCAGCAGCAAGGGGGCGGGAGGGGTCACAGATACGCAGTATTTT
.,TRBV20-1,.,TRBJ2-2,CSIGGRNTGELFF,TGCAGTATAGGAGGGAGGAACACCGGGGAGCTGTTTTTT
few,TRBV9,.,TRBJ1-1,CASGEGGGTFF,TGTGCCAGCGGCGAGGGGGGGGGGACTTTCTTT
.,TRBV12-3/TRBV12-4,.,TRBJ1-5,CASSETSGAYNEPQHF,TGTGCCAGCAGTGAAACTAGCGGGGCTTACAATGAGCCCCAGCATTTT
.,TRBV7-6,TRBD1,TRBJ2-7,CASSLGTGVYEQYF,TGTGCCAGCAGCTTAGGGACAGGGGTCTACGAGCAGTACTTC
.,TRBV5-8,.,TRBJ2-1,CASSPGTYYNEQFF,TGTGCCAGCAGCCCCGGGACCTACTACAATGAGCAGTTCTTC
few,TRBV2,.,TRBJ2-5,CASSDKGNYYGAETQYF,TGTGCCAGCAGTGATAAAGGGAACTACTACGGAGCGGAGACCCAGTACTTC
many,TRBV9,.,TRBJ2-2,CASSPSMSGRDTGELFF,TGTGCCAGCAGCCCCAGTATGTCGGGGCGGGACACCGGGGAGCTGTTTTTT
once,TRBV10-3,TRBD2,TRBJ2-1,CATKNWSSGVYEQVF,TGTGCCACGAAGAATTGGTCTAGCGGGGTTTATGAGCAGGTCTTC
.,TRBV7-9,TRBD2,TRBJ2-3,CASSLTRPWTSGGQADTQYF,TGTGCCAGCAGCTTAACCCGCCCCTGGACTAGCGGGGGGCAGGCAGATACGCAGTATTTT
.,TRBV6-1,TRBD2,TRBJ2-3,CASSDGAGGSDTQYF,TGTGCCAGCAGTGATGGCGCGGGGGGGAGCGATACGCAGTATTTT
.,TRBV20-1,TRBD1,TRBJ2-7,CSARPGQGASYEQYF,TGCAGTGCTAGACCCGGACAGGGAGCCTCCTACGAGCAGTACTTC
many,TRBV16,TRBD1,TRBJ1-2,CASSQFLRDRDGYTF,TGTGCCAGCAGCCAATTTTTGCGGGACAGGGACGGCTACACCTTC
.,TRBV5-5,.,TRBJ2-3,CASSLGTASTDTRYF,TGTGCCAGCAGCTTGGGAACAGCCTCCACAGATACGCGGTATTTT
many,TRBV5-6,.,TRBJ2-5,CASSLLSGPETQYF,TGTGCCAGCAGTCTTTTATCCGGGCCGGAGACCCAGTACTTC
few,TRBV6-1,.,TRBJ1-3,CASSESFHRSSGNTVYF,TGTGCCAGCAGTGAAAGCTTCCACAGGAGCTCTGGAAACACCGTATATTTT
many,TRBV6-1,.,TRBJ2-7,CASNRLNYEQYF,TGTGCCAGCAATCGACTCAACTACGAGCAGTACTTC
.,TRBV10-3,TRBD2,TRBJ2-1,CAIRAGLQYNEQFF,TGTGCCATCAGGGCGGGACTACAATACAATGAGCAGTTCTTC
.,TRBV15,TRBD2,TRBJ2-3,CATSPTSGVPDTQYF,TGTGCCACCAGCCCAACTAGCGGGGTCCCAGATACGCAGTATTTT
.,TRBV6-5,.,TRBJ1-1,CASNSGGSVTEAFF,TGTGCCAGCAATTCGGGGGGCTCGGTCACTGAAGCTTTCTTT
once,TRBV28,TRBD2,TRBJ2-3,CASSSGLAGWDTQYF,TGTGCCAGCAGCTCGGGACTAGCGGGGTGGGATACGCAGTATTTT
many,TRBV25-1,.,TRBJ2-7,CASSEPTGFGEQYF,TGTGCCAGCAGTGAGCCTACAGGGTTCGGCGAGCAGTACTTC
.,TRBV7-9,.,TRBJ2-5,CASTSVRGTKETQYF,TGTGCCAGCACCTCGGTTCGGGGGACAAAAGAGACCCAGTACTTC
.,TRBV29-1,.,TRBJ2-2,CSVEWRTGELFF,TGCAGCGTTGAATGGAGGACCGGGGAGCTGTTTTTT
.,TRBV27,TRBD1,TRBJ2-1,CASSLWAGGLNEQFF,TGTGCCAGCAGTTTATGGGCAGGGGGCCTGAATGAGCAGTTCTTC
few,TRBV24-1,TRBD1,TRBJ2-5,CATSDSRQGGQETQYF,TGTGCCACCAGTGATTCCAGACAGGGCGGCCAAGAGACCCAGTACTTC
.,TRBV7-9,TRBD1,TRBJ2-7,CASSLYRGREQYF,TGTGCCAGCAGCTTGTACAGGGGGCGCGAGCAGTACTTC
once,TRBV6-6,.,TRBJ1-2,CASRERDRTIVASYGYTF,TGTGCCAGCAGAGAGCGCGACAGGACCATCGTGGCAAGCTATGGCTACACCTTC
.,TRBV5-1,TRBD2,TRBJ2-7,CASSSGLAGGEQYF,TGTGCCAGCAGTTCGGGACTAGCGGGGGGCGAGCAGTACTTC
.,TRBV29-1,TRBD1,TRBJ2-1,CSVLNGQGWNEQFF,TGCAGCGTCTTGAATGGACAGGGGTGGAATGAGCAGTTCTTC
.,TRBV2,TRBD1,TRBJ1-1,CASSGVSLAGGAFF,TGTGCCAGCAGTGGAGTTTCCCTGGCAGGGGGAGCTTTCTTT
few,TRBV10-2,.,TRBJ2-2,CASSESVGGELFF,TGCGCCAGCAGTGAGTCGGTGGGCGGGGAGCTGTTTTTT
.,TRBV9,.,TRBJ2-7,CASSAPQGQLGEQYF,TGTGCCAGCAGCGCCCCCCAGGGACAATTGGGAGAGCAGTACTTC
.,TRBV5-1,.,TRBJ2-1,CAGRATYNEQFF,TGCGCCGGCAGGGCAACCTACAATGAGCAGTTCTTC
many,TRBV12-3/TRBV12-4,TRBD1,TRBJ2-3,CAIGGLMLTTDTQYF,TGTGCCATAGGGGGCTTAATGCTAACCACAGATACGCAGTATTTT
.,TRBV20-1,TRBD1,TRBJ1-2,CSAREGQGYGYTF,TGCAGTGCTAGAGAGGGACAGGGCTATGGCTACACCTTC
.,TRBV12-3/TRBV12-4,.,TRBJ1-6,CASSLGRSYNSPLHF,TGTGCCAGCAGTTTAGGACGCTCCTATAATTCACCCCTCCACTTT
many,TRBV7-8,.,TRBJ2-2,CASSSYRGGTGELFF,TGTGCCAGCAGCTCGTACAGGGGAGGGACCGGGGAGCTGTTTTTT
.,TRBV11-1,TRBD2,TRBJ2-3,CASSLGRRDTQYF,TGTGCCAGCAGCCTCGGGAGGAGGGATACGCAGTATTTT
.,TRBV5-1,.,TRBJ1-6,CASSLDSFGSPLHF,TGCGCCAGCAGCTTGGACAGTTTCGGATCACCCCTCCACTTT
.,TRBV24-1,.,TRBJ2-7,CATSDTGNYEQYF,TGTGCCACCAGTGATACAGGTAACTACGAGCAGTACTTC
many,TRBV2,.,TRBJ1-4,CASSETAGAEGKLFF,TGTGCCAGCAGTGAAACGGCAGGGGCCGAGGGAAAACTGTTTTTT
.,TRBV5-1,.,TRBJ2-7,CASSSKLRSTNPYEQYF,TGTGCCAGCAGCTCCAAGCTTCGGAGTACGAACCCCTACGAGCAGTACTTC
.,TRBV20-1,TRBD1,TRBJ2-7,CSARGDRVRSYEQYF,TGCAGTGCTAGAGGCGACAGGGTGAGGTCCTACGAGCAGTACTTC
.,TRBV7-6,TRBD1,TRBJ2-1,CASSLTGGTYNEQFF,TGTGCCAGCAGCTTGACAGGGGGCACCTACAATGAGCAGTTCTTC
.,TRBV7-3,.,TRBJ1-2,CASSLMRSYGYTF,TGTGCCAGCAGCTTAATGCGAAGCTATGGCTACACCTTC
.,TRBV7-6,.,TRBJ1-4,CASSKERFRASEKLFF,TGTGCCAGCAGCAAAGAGCGGTTTAGGGCCAGTGAAAAACTGTTTTTT
.,TRBV2,TRBD1,TRBJ1-2,CASRPGGGGYTF,TGTGCCAGCAGGCCAGGGGGAGGTGGCTACACCTTC
few,TRBV5-1,.,TRBJ2-7,CASRPQGAGRYEQYF,TGTGCCAGCAGACCACAGGGTGCGGGACGCTACGAGCAGTACTTC
.,TRBV29-1,TRBD1,TRBJ2-3,CSVEAGDRGTDTQYF,TGCAGCGTTGAAGCGGGGGACAGGGGGACAGATACGCAGTATTTT